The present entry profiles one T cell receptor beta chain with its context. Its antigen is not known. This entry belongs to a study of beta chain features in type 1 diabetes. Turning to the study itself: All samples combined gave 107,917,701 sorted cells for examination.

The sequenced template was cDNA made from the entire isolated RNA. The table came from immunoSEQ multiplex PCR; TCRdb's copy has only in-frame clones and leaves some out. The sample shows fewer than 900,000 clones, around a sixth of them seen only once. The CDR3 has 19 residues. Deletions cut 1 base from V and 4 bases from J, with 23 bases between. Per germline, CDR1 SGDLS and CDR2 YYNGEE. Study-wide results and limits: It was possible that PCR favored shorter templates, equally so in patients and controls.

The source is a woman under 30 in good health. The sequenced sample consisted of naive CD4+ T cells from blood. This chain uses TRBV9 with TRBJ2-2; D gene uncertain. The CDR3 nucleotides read TGTGCCAGCAGCGTAAATACGTTTCAGCCGGTCCTGAGCACCGGGGAGCTGTTTTTT. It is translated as CASSVNTFQPVLSTGELFF.